These 21 T cell receptor beta chains were all obtained from the same sample, sequenced in a study of identical twins. TCRdb used MiXCR to reprocess the 5' RACE reads, holding one entry per CDR3 protein. The data show approximately 600,000 distinct CDR3 sequences, over 8.5% seen once. The same specimen was also included in a second study, on yellow fever vaccine responses in identical twins.

The sample comprised PBMCs. The receptors here all came from a woman aged 18-29 years in good health.

This rearrangement joins TRBV5-1 to TRBJ2-6; D possibly corresponds to TRBD1 (5 bases). Trimming pared 4 bases from V and 0 bases from J, leaving 17 bases between. Germline loops: CDR1 SGHRS, CDR2 YFSETQ. CDR3 length: 18 residues. CDR3 residues: CASSPQGHLNSGANVLTF. The CDR3 coding sequence is TGCGCCAGCAGCCCCCAGGGCCACCTTAACTCTGGGGCCAACGTCCTGACTTTC.

This clonotype was seen at least ten times. The V gene is TRBV7-3, the J gene TRBJ1-1; 7 nucleotides match TRBD1. The CDR3 extends over 14 amino acids. The germline CDR1 and CDR2 sequences are SGHTA and FQGTGA. The V gene end was trimmed by 5 bases and the J gene end by 3 bases; junction bases not matched to a gene: 6. The CDR3 DNA is TGTGCCAGCAGCGTGACAGGGCAGGACACTGAAGCTTTCTTT. It is translated as CASSVTGQDTEAFF.

This chain links TRBV20-1 with TRBJ2-7; 8 bases agree with TRBD2. The V gene end was trimmed by 5 bases and the J gene end by 3 bases; junction bases not matched to a gene: 6. CDR1 is DFQATT, CDR2 SNEGSKA, per germline (reference sequence). The CDR3 length is 13 residues. The CDR3 nucleotides read TGCAGTGCTCCCAGCGGGAGCCGCTACGAGCAGTACTTC. Translated, it gives CSAPSGSRYEQYF.

This clonotype was observed many times. This chain connects TRBV5-1 to TRBJ2-2, with D possibly TRBD2 on 6 matching bases. This CDR3 is built from 15 residues. Germline CDR1 is SGHRS and CDR2 is YFSETQ. The V end was cut by 1 base, the J end by 1 base, with 8 bases between. The CDR3 DNA reads as TGCGCCAGCAGCTTGACTAGCCAGAACACCGGGGAGCTGTTTTTT. Its translation is CASSLTSQNTGELFF.

This clonotype was detected ten times or more. The chain links TRBV5-1 to TRBJ2-3, with no clear D. This CDR3 comprises 12 residues. Between the trimmed V and J ends, which lost 3 bases and 2 bases, there was a span of 4 bases. Looked up from germline, CDR1 is SGHRS and CDR2 is YFSETQ. The CDR3 DNA reads as TGCGCCAGCAGCTGGGACACAGATACGCAGTATTTT. Amino acid sequence: CASSWDTDTQYF.

This clonotype was picked up many times. The chain uses TRBV5-1 and TRBJ2-2; 7 nucleotides match TRBD2. This CDR3 spans 15 amino acids. Germline CDR1 reads SGHRS; CDR2 reads YFSETQ. V trimming: 0 bases; J trimming: 4 bases; junction bases outside the gene matches: 3. The CDR3 sequence is CASSLASGVTGELFF. The CDR3 DNA sequence: TGCGCCAGCAGCTTGGCTAGCGGAGTCACCGGGGAGCTGTTTTTT.

This clonotype has a count of ten or more. The V call is TRBV7-2, the J call TRBJ2-7; D perhaps matches TRBD2 (6 bases). Germline V CDR1 and CDR2: SGHTA, FQGNSA. Trimming stripped 3 bases from V and 1 base from J, with 10 bases between. CDR3 size: 14 residues. The CDR3 DNA sequence: TGTGCCAGCAGCTTTCTAGCGCAATCCTACGAGCAGTACTTC. Translated, it gives CASSFLAQSYEQYF.

This clonotype was detected many times. The V and J genes are TRBV28 and TRBJ2-2, with TRBD2 matching over 7 bases. The V gene's germline CDR1 is MDHEN and CDR2 SYDVKM. Trimming removed 8 bases from V and 6 bases from J; junction bases left unmatched: 3. This CDR3 comprises 12 residues. The CDR3 sequence is CASRLAPGELFF. Written as DNA, the CDR3 is TGTGCCAGCCGACTAGCTCCCGGGGAGCTGTTTTTT.

The J gene is TRBJ2-5, the V gene TRBV12-3 or TRBV12-4, with 8 positions matching TRBD2. The CDR3 length is 13 residues. Trimming at V came to 6 bases and at J to 2 bases, leaving 2 bases not matched to a gene. The CDR3, as DNA: TGTGCCAGCAGGAGCGGGGGACAAGAGACCCAGTACTTC. Translating it yields CASRSGGQETQYF.

This clonotype was observed many times. The chain employs TRBV20-1 and TRBJ2-7, with D perhaps TRBD2 (5 bases). Looked up from germline, CDR1 is DFQATT and CDR2 is SNEGSKA (reference sequence). Trimming removed 0 bases at V and 3 bases at J, with 15 bases between. The CDR3 has 15 amino acids. CDR3 sequence reads: CSARDRSGTFYEQYF. The CDR3, as DNA: TGCAGTGCTAGAGATCGGAGCGGCACCTTCTACGAGCAGTACTTC.

This clonotype was seen a handful of times. The gene calls are TRBV12-3 or TRBV12-4 and TRBJ2-7; 7 bases agree with TRBD1. J was trimmed by 0 bases and V by 4 bases; bases with no gene match: 6. This CDR3 comprises 15 residues. This chain's CDR3 is CASSSTDRASYEQYF. CDR3 DNA: TGTGCCAGCAGTTCCACCGACAGGGCCTCCTACGAGCAGTACTTC.

The table lists this clonotype with many counts. The chain carries TRBV9 and TRBJ2-5; D unclear. The CDR3 extends over 13 amino acids. V lost 3 bases to trimming and J lost 5 bases, with 11 bases between them. Looked up from germline, CDR1 is SGDLS and CDR2 is YYNGEE. CDR3 protein: CASSEGHWETQYF. CDR3 coding DNA: TGTGCCAGCAGCGAAGGGCATTGGGAGACCCAGTACTTC.

The CDR3 sequence is CASSHTSGSWDTQYF. CDR3 sequence (DNA): TGTGCCAGCAGCCATACTAGCGGGAGCTGGGATACGCAGTATTTT. This chain uses TRBV7-2 with TRBJ2-3, with TRBD2 matching over 11 bases. Trimming at V came to 5 bases and at J to 6 bases, leaving 7 bases not matched to a gene. Germline V CDR1 and CDR2: SGHTA, FQGNSA. This CDR3 is built from 15 residues.

This clonotype was seen many times. V is TRBV7-9 and J is TRBJ2-1; D is uncertain. The CDR3 contains 15 residues. The V end was cut by 1 base, the J end by 8 bases, with 15 bases between. Looked up from germline, CDR1 is SEHNR and CDR2 is FQNEAQ (reference sequence). Here the CDR3 DNA reads TGTGCCAGCAGCTTAGGGGTGAAGGGCCGCGATGAGCAGTTCTTC. Translated: CASSLGVKGRDEQFF. The variable domain in full, with the rest retrieved from reference TRBV7-9 and TRBJ2-1, is DTGVSQNPRHKITKRGQNVTFRCDPISEHNRLYWYRQTLGQGPEFLTYFQNEAQLEKSRLLSDRFSAERPKGSFSTLEIQRTEQGDSAMYLCASSLGVKGRDEQFFGPGTRLTVL.

This clonotype has only a few counts. The rearrangement links TRBV3-1 to TRBJ1-1; TRBD1 might be the D (6 bases). CDR1 and CDR2 (germline): LGHDT, YNNKEL (reference sequence). This CDR3 region has 13 residues. The V end lost 1 base, the J end lost 6 bases, and 9 bases lay between the germline ends. The CDR3 DNA follows: TGTGCCAGCAGCCAAGGGGGGGGCGCTGAAGCTTTCTTT. Translated, it gives CASSQGGGAEAFF. Filled out from reference TRBV3-1 and TRBJ1-1, the complete variable domain reads DTAVSQTPKYLVTQMGNDKSIKCEQNLGHDTMYWYKQDSKKFLKIMFSYNNKELIINETVPNRFSPKSPDKAHLNLHINSLELGDSAVYFCASSQGGGAEAFFGQGTRLTVV.

This chain connects TRBV4-2 to TRBJ1-2; no reliable D call. V was cut by 5 bases and J by 6 bases, with 7 bases left in between. This CDR3 comprises 11 residues. The germline V gene has CDR1 LGHNA and CDR2 YNFKEQ. CDR3 amino acids: CASSYEDGYTF. The CDR3 DNA is TGTGCCAGCAGCTACGAAGATGGCTACACCTTC.

In this sample, this clonotype turned up many times. The rearrangement links TRBV12-3 or TRBV12-4 to TRBJ2-7; the D gene is possibly TRBD1 (6 bases). The CDR3 runs 15 residues. The V gene lost 4 bases and the J gene lost 3 bases, with 16 bases spanning the gap. CDR3 sequence (DNA): TGTGCCAGCAGTTCAGAGGGGGTCGCTTACTACGAGCAGTACTTC. It specifies CASSSEGVAYYEQYF.

In this sample, this clonotype turned up many times. The chain combines TRBV11-1 with TRBJ2-1, with 10 bases that match TRBD1. Trimming cost V 1 base and J 7 bases; bases outside gene matches: 13. Germline CDR1 and CDR2: SGHAT and FQDESV (reference sequence). This CDR3 comprises 18 residues. In DNA form, the CDR3 reads TGTGCCAGCAGCTTAGGGGACAGGGGTAGCGGGAAGACTAATGAGCAGTTCTTC. This translates into CASSLGDRGSGKTNEQFF. Combining the CDR3 with reference TRBV11-1 and TRBJ2-1 gives the whole variable domain EAEVAQSPRYKITEKSQAVAFWCDPISGHATLYWYRQILGQGPELLVQFQDESVVDDSQLPKDRFSAERLKGVDSTLKIQPAELGDSAMYLCASSLGDRGSGKTNEQFFGPGTRLTVL.

The chain employs TRBV20-1 and TRBJ1-2; possibly TRBD1 for D (6 bases). The germline CDR1 and CDR2 sequences are DFQATT and SNEGSKA (reference sequence). Trimming stripped 6 bases from V and 6 bases from J, with 20 bases between. The CDR3 is 14 residues long. CDR3 protein: CSAPPGGHSDGYTF. DNA of the CDR3: TGCAGTGCCCCACCCGGGGGACACTCCGATGGCTACACCTTC.

In DNA, the CDR3 is TGTGCCAGCAGCCGCGAGTTTTCCAGCTCCGGGGAGCTGTTTTTT. Its translation: CASSREFSSSGELFF. The chain recombines TRBV27 with TRBJ2-2; D not resolved. V lost 6 bases, J lost 6 bases, and 17 bases lay in between. From germline, CDR1 is MNHEY and CDR2 SMNVEV (reference sequence). This CDR3 contains 15 residues.

This chain joins TRBV27 and TRBJ1-2; 11 bases agree with TRBD1. The CDR3 has 16 amino acids. The ends lost 5 bases at V and 4 bases at J; junction bases unmatched: 9. Germline CDR1 is MNHEY and CDR2 is SMNVEV (reference sequence). The CDR3 bases are TGTGCCAGCAGTCCCCTGGGGACAGGGGGGAGCTATGGCTACACCTTC. This translates into CASSPLGTGGSYGYTF.